There are a few counts of the clone carrying this TCR beta chain. The antigen is not known. Each cDNA molecule carried a unique molecular identifier. TCRdb re-called the 5' RACE reads through MiXCR, storing one row per CDR3 protein. The sample records 53,000 or so distinct CDR3 sequences, around 7.7% being singletons. The data derive from a study of early T cells in non-severe SARS-CoV-2 infection. About the study: Sequencing of bulk RNA from unsorted whole blood was done, without chain pairing. Findings and limits, study-wide: Database matching using VDJdb favored anti-spike CD8 responses, with private and CD4 specificities left missing.

The CDR3 covers 13 residues. The V and J ends lost 4 bases and 2 bases respectively, with 12 bases between them. CDR1 and CDR2 (germline): SQVTM, ANQGSEA. The receptor was isolated from an adult who was a healthcare worker with PCR-confirmed SARS-CoV-2 infection or an uninfected control (not recorded which). This chain joins TRBV29-1 and TRBJ2-7; D unclear. Sequencing was done on a sample of whole blood. The CDR3 DNA reads as TGCAGCGTTGTCGTCGGTGAACCCTACGAGCAGTACTTC. This sequence encodes CSVVVGEPYEQYF.